A selection of T cell receptor beta chains follows, all from one sample in a study of control samples from healthy donors and cancer patients. Generated by immunoSEQ multiplex PCR, the TCRdb table keeps only in-frame clones and is missing some. The sample includes 150,000 to 190,000 clones, about 93% of them seen just once. Specimen: blood. The source of these receptors is a man over 45 in good health. CDR3s include the opening cysteine and the closing phenylalanine or tryptophan. The D gene is left open where the match is weak. Expanded clones are given a class, and other clones once, few, many or no size at all.

V	D	size	J	DNA	CDR3
TRBV19	TRBD1	NA	TRBJ2-5	TGTGCCAGTAGAAGACAGGGGGAAGAGACCCAGTACTTC	CASRRQGEETQYF
TRBV28	NA	NA	TRBJ1-2	TGTGCCAGCAGTGCGACAGGCTACACCTTC	CASSATGYTF
TRBV4-1	TRBD2	NA	TRBJ2-1	TGCGCCAGCAGCCAAGAAAGGACTAGCGGGAGGGGCCATGAGCAGTTCTTC	CASSQERTSGRGHEQFF
TRBV18	NA	NA	TRBJ2-1	TGTGCCAGCTCACCGGCAGGGTATAGCTCCTACAATGAGCAGTTCTTC	CASSPAGYSSYNEQFF
TRBV28	NA	NA	TRBJ2-6	TGTGCCAGCATCGCCACCGGACTACCTAGCTCTGGGGCCAACGTCCTGACTTTC	CASIATGLPSSGANVLTF
TRBV3-1/TRBV3-2	NA	NA	TRBJ2-1	TGTGCCAGCAGCCAAGTTGAAACTAGCAGTGATGAGCAGTTCTTC	CASSQVETSSDEQFF
TRBV2	NA	NA	TRBJ1-6	TGTGCCAGCAGTGAAGACAGACGTAATTCACCCCTCCACTTT	CASSEDRRNSPLHF
TRBV28	NA	NA	TRBJ2-1	TGTGCCAGCAGACTCGGGACTTGGAACTACAATGAGCAGTTCTTC	CASRLGTWNYNEQFF
TRBV19	TRBD1	NA	TRBJ2-5	TGTGCCAGTAACCCCCCGGGACAGGCTTCAGAGACCCAGTACTTC	CASNPPGQASETQYF
TRBV27	TRBD2	NA	TRBJ2-6	TGTGCCAGCAGTTTGCGGGGGGTCCCGAACTTCTCTGGGGCCAACGTCCTGACTTTC	CASSLRGVPNFSGANVLTF
TRBV11-2	TRBD2	NA	TRBJ2-5	TGTGCCAGCAGCCCATCTGTGAAGCGGGGGCCCCAAGAGACCCAGTACTTC	CASSPSVKRGPQETQYF
TRBV18	NA	once	TRBJ1-1	TGTGCCAGCTCTCAAACAGGGATACTCCCTGAAGCTTTCTTT	CASSQTGILPEAFF
TRBV28	TRBD1	NA	TRBJ2-5	TGTGCCAGCAGTTCAATCGGGACAGGACAACAAGAGACCCAGTACTTC	CASSSIGTGQQETQYF
TRBV5-6	NA	NA	TRBJ2-5	TGTGCCAGCAGCTTGGAAGGCCAAGAGACCCAGTACTTC	CASSLEGQETQYF
TRBV28	NA	NA	TRBJ2-4	TGTGCCAGCAGTTTAGTTGGCGGGGATGCCAAAAACATTCAGTACTTC	CASSLVGGDAKNIQYF
TRBV25-1	NA	NA	TRBJ1-5	TGTGCCAGCAGTGATGGGTCGGGAGGTCGCAATCAGCCCCAGCATTTT	CASSDGSGGRNQPQHF
TRBV5-1	TRBD1	NA	TRBJ2-7	TGCGCCAGCAGCTTTGGGGACAGGGACGTCTACGAGCAGTACTTC	CASSFGDRDVYEQYF